What follows are 5 T cell receptor beta chains derived from one specimen sequenced in a study of CD8 T cells in ankylosing spondylitis (dated by TCRdb to about 2017). What the study reported, not specific to this receptor: A TCR beta motif of eight highly homologous amino acid variants appeared characteristic of blood from ankylosing spondylitis patients.

For these receptors, no antigen is known. Library creation used 5' RACE. Sequenced using an Illumina HiSeq 2500. In-frame beta chains were kept once TCRdb had trimmed the public reads at Q25 with fastp and called clones with MiXCR. Identical CDR3 protein sequences are pooled into one entry, listed with their most common genes and DNA. In this sample the table shows some 840,000 distinct CDR3 sequences, about 11% of which occur a single time. About 0.5% of the sample belongs to the ten largest clones. The sample taken for sequencing was blood, either unsorted or a sorted T cell fraction (not recorded which). These receptors came from a male donor with ankylosing spondylitis.

This clonotype has just a few counts. The gene calls are TRBV5-1 and TRBJ2-7; possibly TRBD1 for D (6 bases). Looked up from germline, CDR1 is SGHRS and CDR2 is YFSETQ. Trimming stripped 7 bases from V and 9 bases from J, with 20 bases between. This CDR3 comprises 13 residues. This chain's CDR3 is CASSGTQTTMQYF. The CDR3 DNA follows: TGCGCCAGCTCCGGGACACAGACTACGATGCAGTACTTC.

The chain has TRBV27 and TRBJ2-1; no definite D call. CDR1 and CDR2 (germline): MNHEY, SMNVEV (reference sequence). Trimming took 5 bases from V and 9 from J, leaving 20 bases between them. The CDR3 contains 15 residues. CDR3 nucleotide sequence: TGTGCCAGCAGTCATCAAATGCCCGGACCACTTGAGCAGTTCTTC. This codes for CASSHQMPGPLEQFF.

This clonotype has more than one count but fewer than ten. The V gene is TRBV5-8, the J gene TRBJ1-1; D is perhaps TRBD1 (6 bases). Germline assignment: CDR1 SGHTS and CDR2 YDEGEE. The CDR3 length is 14 residues. V lost 1 base, J lost 6 bases, and 13 bases lay in between. The CDR3 loop reads CASSLYRVLAEAFF. CDR3 bases: TGTGCCAGCAGCTTGTACAGGGTGTTGGCTGAAGCTTTCTTT. The full variable domain, rest sourced from reference TRBV5-8 and TRBJ1-1, is EAGVTQSPTHLIKTRGQQATLRCSPISGHTSVYWYQQALGLGLQFLLWYDEGEERNRGNFPPRFSGRQFPNYSSELNVNALELEDSALYLCASSLYRVLAEAFFGQGTRLTVV.

The V and J genes are TRBV5-1 and TRBJ1-1; D is unresolved. V lost 1 base and J lost 1, with 5 bases in between. The CDR3 has 13 amino acids. The germline CDR1 and CDR2 sequences are SGHRS and YFSETQ. The DNA for the CDR3 is TGCGCCAGCAGCTTGCACTCGAACACTGAAGCTTTCTTT. It translates to CASSLHSNTEAFF.

This clonotype has more than one count but fewer than ten. V and J are TRBV5-1 and TRBJ2-2; no reliable D call. Trimming pared 0 bases from V and 2 bases from J, leaving 8 bases between. The CDR3 has 15 residues. Germline V gene lookup returns CDR1 SGHRS and CDR2 YFSETQ. Written as DNA, the CDR3 is TGCGCCAGCAGCTTGGAACGGTCTAACACCGGGGAGCTGTTTTTT. The encoded protein is CASSLERSNTGELFF.